The subject of this entry is one T cell receptor (beta chain). Its target is unknown. CDR1 and CDR2 (germline): SEHNR, FQNEAQ (reference sequence). The V segment lost 3 bases and the J segment 8 bases; nucleotides outside the gene matches: 6. This CDR3 comprises 15 residues. Researchers prepared the TCRbeta library using unique molecular identifiers, the study reports. TCRdb itself ran the PCR reads through MiXCR, one entry per CDR3 protein. Here the sample spans fewer than 750,000 distinct CDR3 sequences, 25% to 30% being singletons. The data were taken from a study of T-cell reconstitution after alpha-beta-depleted transplantation in children. Whole-study results and caveats: Several hundred graft clones that had expanded were reportedly the source of alpha-beta T cells about two months after transplant. Newly generated T cells supplied most T-cell counts and diversity one year post-transplant.

The source is a boy in the first two years of life with Wiskott-Aldrich syndrome, due to receive a stem cell transplant. The rearrangement links TRBV7-9 to TRBJ2-1; 11 positions agree with TRBD2. Sequencing was performed on PBMCs, taken before TCRalphabeta/CD19-depleted stem cell transplant. The CDR3 sequence: CASSLGLAVEYEQFF. DNA for the CDR3: TGTGCCAGCAGCTTGGGACTAGCGGTAGAATATGAGCAGTTCTTC.